Presented here are 28 T cell receptor beta chains from one specimen sequenced in a study of blood T cell repertoires in COVID-19. The assay was immunoSEQ multiplex PCR, and TCRdb's table has in-frame clones only and misses some. The sample holds roughly 410,000 clones, around 87% seen once. Sequenced: peripheral blood. All receptors derive from a woman aged 60-75 years with COVID-19, enrolled during active disease.

The V gene is TRBV5-1, the J gene TRBJ2-7; TRBD1 is a possible D gene (5 bases). V was cut by 0 bases and J by 1 base, with 11 bases left in between. This CDR3 has 15 amino acids. Germline V gene sequence: CDR1 SGHRS, CDR2 YFSETQ. CDR3 sequence (DNA): TGCGCCAGCAGCTTGGTGACAGTTTCATCCTACGAGCAGTACTTC. Encoded protein: CASSLVTVSSYEQYF.

The rearrangement links TRBV11-3 to TRBJ2-5, with D possibly being TRBD2 (6 bases). The CDR3 length is 15 residues. With 4 bases removed from V and 4 bases from J, the gap between germline ends came to 16 bases. Per the germline V gene, CDR1 is SGHNT and CDR2 is YENEEA. Written as DNA, the CDR3 is TGTGCCAGCAGCTCCGGGGGAGGAGGGGCAGAGACCCAGTACTTC. This gives the protein CASSSGGGGAETQYF.

V and J are TRBV3-1 (or the pseudogene TRBV3-2) and TRBJ2-7; TRBD2 aligns across 11 bases. There are 16 residues in the CDR3. The V segment lost 4 bases and the J segment 1 base; nucleotides outside the gene matches: 6. Germline loops: CDR1 LGHDT, CDR2 YNNKEL (reference sequence). CDR3: CASSPQLAGASYEQYF. In DNA form, the CDR3 reads TGTGCCAGCAGCCCCCAACTAGCGGGGGCTTCCTACGAGCAGTACTTC.

The gene calls are TRBV4-1 and TRBJ2-1; TRBD2 aligns across 14 bases. Germline V gene sequence: CDR1 MGHRA, CDR2 YSYEKL. This CDR3 is 17 amino acids long. V shed 0 bases, J shed 8 bases, and the junction held 6 bases outside the gene matches. The CDR3 coding sequence is TGCGCCAGCAGCCAAGAACGACTAGCGGGGGGGCCGCATGAGCAGTTCTTC. This encodes CASSQERLAGGPHEQFF.

The genes are TRBV25-1 and TRBJ1-2; D not resolved. This CDR3 is built from 13 residues. Trimming cost V 4 bases and J 4 bases, with 10 bases left between them. Per germline, CDR1 MGHDK and CDR2 SYGVNS. The CDR3 DNA reads as TGTGCCAGCAGTGTAACCGGGATCTATGGCTACACCTTC. This translates into CASSVTGIYGYTF.

This sequence joins TRBV28 and TRBJ1-2; D gene uncertain. The V end was cut by 7 bases, the J end by 3 bases, with 12 bases between. This CDR3 contains 13 residues. Germline CDR1 is MDHEN and CDR2 is SYDVKM. The CDR3, as DNA: TGTGCCAGCACCGACACAGTCTACTATGGCTACACCTTC. Translated: CASTDTVYYGYTF.

The chain links TRBV6-5 to TRBJ1-2, with D perhaps TRBD1 (6 bases). Germline lookup yields CDR1 MNHEY and CDR2 SVGAGI. This CDR3 has 14 amino acids. V was trimmed by 7 bases and J by 2 bases, leaving 14 bases between them. The CDR3 loop reads CASNPGGLNYGYTF. The CDR3 DNA is TGTGCCAGCAACCCCGGGGGGCTCAACTATGGCTACACCTTC.

This clone showed up just a few times. This chain links TRBV19 with TRBJ2-4, with TRBD2 identical over 7 bases. Per germline, CDR1 LNHDA and CDR2 SQIVND (reference sequence). With 9 bases clipped from V and 3 bases from J, the junction kept 5 bases outside the gene matches. There are 13 residues in the CDR3. The CDR3 sequence: CASKWGGKNIQYF. As DNA, the CDR3 is TGTGCCAGCAAATGGGGGGGCAAAAACATTCAGTACTTC.

The chain combines TRBV19 with TRBJ1-1, with 7 positions matching TRBD1. The CDR3 runs 14 residues. Germline CDR1 LNHDA, CDR2 SQIVND (reference sequence). Trimming cost V 3 bases and J 8 bases; bases outside gene matches: 9. Written as DNA, the CDR3 is TGTGCCAGTAGTATCACAGGGGCCGCTACGGAAGCTTTCTTT. It specifies CASSITGAATEAFF.

The chain carries TRBV6-5 and TRBJ1-5; 7 bases map to TRBD1. The CDR3 length is 15 residues. In germline, CDR1 is MNHEY, CDR2 SVGAGI. V trimming: 0 bases; J trimming: 10 bases; junction bases outside the gene matches: 9. Here the CDR3 DNA reads TGTGCCAGCAGTTACTCCAACAGGGGAAGGGGCCCCCAGCATTTT. This codes for CASSYSNRGRGPQHF.

The CDR3: CASSGQGAYQETQYF. In nucleotides, the CDR3 is TGTGCCAGCAGCGGACAGGGTGCGTACCAAGAGACCCAGTACTTC. The rearrangement joins TRBV2 to TRBJ2-5; 8 bases match TRBD1. The CDR3 has 15 residues. The germline V gene has CDR1 SNHLY and CDR2 FYNNEI. The J segment lost 0 bases and the V segment lost 6 bases, leaving 6 bases of the junction unmatched.

The V gene is TRBV12-3 or TRBV12-4, the J gene TRBJ1-2; no clear D. The CDR3 runs 13 residues. V was pared by 6 bases and J by 7 bases, with 15 bases between. In DNA, the CDR3 is TGTGCCAGCAGCAAGAACCTCGCCGGTGGCTACACCTTC. This gives the protein CASSKNLAGGYTF.

J is TRBJ1-6 and V is TRBV5-1; 8 bases agree with TRBD1. The CDR3 contains 15 residues. Losses at the gene ends were 4 bases for V and 5 bases for J; bases not matched to a gene: 5. Germline V lookup: CDR1 SGHRS, CDR2 YFSETQ. CDR3 nucleotides: TGCGCCAGCAGCACGGGACAGGCAAATAATTCACCCCTCCACTTT. It encodes CASSTGQANNSPLHF. The full variable domain, completed using reference TRBV5-1 and TRBJ1-6, is KAGVTQTPRYLIKTRGQQVTLSCSPISGHRSVSWYQQTPGQGLQFLFEYFSETQRNKGNFPGRFSGRQFSNSRSEMNVSTLELGDSALYLCASSTGQANNSPLHFGNGTRLTVT.

This rearrangement joins TRBV7-3 to TRBJ2-5, with 9 bases fitting TRBD1. The CDR3 spans 17 residues. J was trimmed by 5 bases and V by 5 bases; bases with no gene match: 15. Germline V gene data show CDR1 as SGHTA and CDR2 as FQGTGA. CDR3 sequence reads: CASSRKGGGTGWETQYF. As DNA, the CDR3 is TGTGCCAGCAGCCGAAAAGGTGGCGGGACAGGGTGGGAGACCCAGTACTTC.

V and J are TRBV6-4 and TRBJ1-5, with D possibly TRBD1 on 6 matching bases. V was cut by 8 bases and J by 0 bases, with 14 bases left in between. From germline, CDR1 is MRHNA and CDR2 SNTAGT. The CDR3 covers 15 residues. The DNA for the CDR3 is TGTGCCAGCCCTCCGGGACAAGTTAGCAATCAGCCCCAGCATTTT. Its translation is CASPPGQVSNQPQHF.

In this sample, this clone turned up once. Here the CDR3 reads CAGTSSTDTQYF. The CDR3, as DNA: TGTGCGGGGACTTCTAGCACAGATACGCAGTATTTT. This chain joins TRBV2 and TRBJ2-3; D might be TRBD2 (6 bases). There are 12 residues in the CDR3. Germline CDR1 and CDR2: SNHLY and FYNNEI.

This sequence joins TRBV12-3 or TRBV12-4 and TRBJ2-3, with D possibly being TRBD2 (6 bases). V lost 3 bases, J lost 8 bases, and 12 bases lay in between. CDR3 size: 13 residues. The CDR3 here is CASSFAGGTTQYF. Written as DNA, the CDR3 is TGTGCCAGCAGTTTTGCTGGAGGGACTACGCAGTATTTT.

The rearrangement links TRBV30 to TRBJ1-1, with D maybe TRBD1 (6 bases). Germline V gives CDR1 GTSNPN, CDR2 SVGIG (reference sequence). This CDR3 is built from 13 residues. The V end lost 1 base, the J end lost 12 bases, and 18 bases lay between the germline ends. CDR3 region: CAWSDPGHMDSFF. CDR3 DNA sequence: TGTGCCTGGAGTGATCCGGGACACATGGACTCTTTCTTT.

The J gene is TRBJ2-1, the V gene TRBV5-1; TRBD1 matches at 10 bases. The J segment lost 9 bases and the V segment lost 3 bases, leaving 12 bases of the junction unmatched. This CDR3 has 16 amino acids. CDR1 is SGHRS, CDR2 YFSETQ, per germline. Here the CDR3 reads CASSWGAGQGSPEQFF. DNA of the CDR3: TGCGCCAGCAGCTGGGGGGCGGGACAGGGGTCCCCTGAGCAGTTCTTC.

The chain employs TRBV19 and TRBJ2-1; a weak D match, TRBD1 (6 bases). V shed 3 bases and J shed 7 bases, with 19 bases lying between them. CDR3 length equals 16 residues. Germline-derived CDR1 and CDR2 are LNHDA and SQIVND (reference sequence). The CDR3 reads CASSINFQGIGNEQFF. Here the CDR3 DNA reads TGTGCCAGTAGTATTAATTTCCAGGGGATAGGTAATGAGCAGTTCTTC.

The chain combines TRBV29-1 with TRBJ1-1; a weak D match, TRBD1 (5 bases). V lost 7 bases and J 0 bases, leaving 12 bases between the germline ends. CDR1 is SQVTM and CDR2 is ANQGSEA in the germline V gene. The CDR3 runs to 13 residues. For the CDR3, the DNA is TGCAGCGCTGATGGACATATGAACACTGAAGCTTTCTTT. Protein product: CSADGHMNTEAFF.

V usage is TRBV4-1 and J usage is TRBJ1-3; D uncertain. The CDR3 has 16 residues. Per germline, CDR1 MGHRA and CDR2 YSYEKL. Trimming left V 5 bases short and J 0 bases short, with 14 bases between. CDR3 sequence: CASSYSLGSSGNTIYF. The CDR3 DNA reads as TGCGCCAGCAGCTACTCTCTGGGGAGCTCTGGAAACACCATATATTTT.

The chain has TRBV16 and TRBJ1-5, with D possibly TRBD1 on 5 matching bases. The CDR3 covers 16 residues. Germline-derived CDR1 and CDR2 are KGHSY and FQNENV. Trimming stripped 0 bases from V and 0 bases from J, with 9 bases between. CDR3 sequence: CASSQSGGGSNQPQHF. The CDR3 DNA reads as TGTGCCAGCAGCCAATCGGGGGGGGGTAGCAATCAGCCCCAGCATTTT.

V gene TRBV7-9 combines with J gene TRBJ2-6; D remains unclear. CDR1 is SEHNR, CDR2 FQNEAQ, per germline (reference sequence). The CDR3 runs to 14 residues. The germline V and J ends were trimmed by 5 bases and 0 bases, with 5 bases remaining between them. The CDR3 protein is CASSKSSGANVLTF. The CDR3, as DNA: TGTGCCAGCAGCAAGAGCTCTGGGGCCAACGTCCTGACTTTC.

The V call is TRBV12-3 or TRBV12-4, the J call TRBJ1-3, with D unresolved. Trimming pared 1 base from V and 4 bases from J, leaving 5 bases between. This CDR3 spans 13 amino acids. The CDR3 sequence is CASSLGEGNTIYF. In DNA, the CDR3 is TGTGCCAGCAGTTTAGGGGAGGGAAACACCATATATTTT.

The chain combines TRBV11-1 with TRBJ1-1, with TRBD1 matching over 7 bases. The CDR3 runs 14 residues. Germline CDR1 SGHAT, CDR2 FQDESV (reference sequence). The V segment lost 3 bases and the J segment 5 bases; nucleotides outside the gene matches: 6. CDR3 DNA: TGTGCCAGCAGCTTTGAGGGGGCGCAAACTGAAGCTTTCTTT. Amino acids: CASSFEGAQTEAFF.

V and J are TRBV6-6 and TRBJ1-6, with 8 bases aligning to TRBD1. From germline, CDR1 is MNHNY and CDR2 SVGAGI (reference sequence). V trimming: 5 bases; J trimming: 5 bases; junction bases outside the gene matches: 5. CDR3 length equals 15 residues. Here the CDR3 reads CASSIMTGDNSPLHF. For the CDR3, the DNA is TGTGCCAGCAGTATTATGACAGGGGATAATTCACCCCTCCACTTT.

CDR3 coding DNA: TGCAGCGTTGAAGTCCAGGCGGGCACTGAAGCTTTCTTT. This sequence encodes CSVEVQAGTEAFF. The V gene is TRBV29-1, the J gene TRBJ1-1; D uncertain. V lost 1 base and J lost 4, with 10 bases in between. CDR3 length: 13 amino acids. CDR1 and CDR2 from the germline V gene are SQVTM and ANQGSEA. Looking up the rest from reference TRBV29-1 and TRBJ1-1 gives the full variable domain: SAVISQKPSRDICQRGTSLTIQCQVDSQVTMMFWYRQQPGQSLTLIATANQGSEATYESGFVIDKFPISRPNLTFSTLTVSNMSPEDSSIYLCSVEVQAGTEAFFGQGTRLTVV.